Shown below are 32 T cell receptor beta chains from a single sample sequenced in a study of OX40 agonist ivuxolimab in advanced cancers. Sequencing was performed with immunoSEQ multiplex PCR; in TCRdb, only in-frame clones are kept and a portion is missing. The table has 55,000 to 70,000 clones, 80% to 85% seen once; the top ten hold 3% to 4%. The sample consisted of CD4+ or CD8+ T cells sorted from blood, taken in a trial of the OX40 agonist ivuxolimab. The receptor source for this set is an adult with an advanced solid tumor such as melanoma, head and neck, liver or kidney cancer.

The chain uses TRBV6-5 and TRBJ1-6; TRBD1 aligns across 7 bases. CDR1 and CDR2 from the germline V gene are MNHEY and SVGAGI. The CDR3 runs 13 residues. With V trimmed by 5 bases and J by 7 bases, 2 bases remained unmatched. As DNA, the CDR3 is TGTGCCAGCAGTAGGGACAGAAATTCACCCCTCCACTTT. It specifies CASSRDRNSPLHF.

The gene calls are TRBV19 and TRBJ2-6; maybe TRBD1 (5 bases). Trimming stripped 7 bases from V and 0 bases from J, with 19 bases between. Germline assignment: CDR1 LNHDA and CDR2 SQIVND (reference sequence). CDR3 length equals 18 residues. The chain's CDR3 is CASTRGQGVSSGANVLTF. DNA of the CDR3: TGTGCCAGTACCAGAGGTCAGGGCGTGAGCTCTGGGGCCAACGTCCTGACTTTC.

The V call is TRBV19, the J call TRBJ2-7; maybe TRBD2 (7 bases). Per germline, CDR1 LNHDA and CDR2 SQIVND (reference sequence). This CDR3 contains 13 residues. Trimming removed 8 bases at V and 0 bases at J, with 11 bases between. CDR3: CASGGGGSYEQYF. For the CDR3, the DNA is TGTGCCAGTGGAGGGGGGGGCTCCTACGAGCAGTACTTC.

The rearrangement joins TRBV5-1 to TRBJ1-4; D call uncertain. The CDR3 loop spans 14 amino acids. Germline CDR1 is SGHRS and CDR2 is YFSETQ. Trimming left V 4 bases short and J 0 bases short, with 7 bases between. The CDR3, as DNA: TGCGCCAGCAGCCTCCAATCAACTAATGAAAAACTGTTTTTT. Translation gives CASSLQSTNEKLFF.

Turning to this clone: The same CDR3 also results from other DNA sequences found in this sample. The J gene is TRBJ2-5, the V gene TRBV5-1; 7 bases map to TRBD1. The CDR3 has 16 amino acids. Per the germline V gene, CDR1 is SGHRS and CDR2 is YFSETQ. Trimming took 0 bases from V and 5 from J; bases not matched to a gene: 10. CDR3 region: CASSLGDRAGGETQYF. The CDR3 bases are TGCGCCAGCAGCTTGGGCGACAGGGCGGGTGGGGAGACCCAGTACTTC.

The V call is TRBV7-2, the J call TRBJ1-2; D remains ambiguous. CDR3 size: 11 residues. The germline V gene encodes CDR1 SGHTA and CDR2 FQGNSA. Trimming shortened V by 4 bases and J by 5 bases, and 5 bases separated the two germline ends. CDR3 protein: CASSSRYGYTF. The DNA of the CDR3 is TGTGCCAGCAGCTCCCGATATGGCTACACCTTC.

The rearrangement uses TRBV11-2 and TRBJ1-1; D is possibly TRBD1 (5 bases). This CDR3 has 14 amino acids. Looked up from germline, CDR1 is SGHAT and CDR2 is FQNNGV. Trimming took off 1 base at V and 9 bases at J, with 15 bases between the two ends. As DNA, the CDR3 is TGTGCCAGCAGCTTAGTTGCGGGACTGGCACAAGCTTTCTTT. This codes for CASSLVAGLAQAFF.

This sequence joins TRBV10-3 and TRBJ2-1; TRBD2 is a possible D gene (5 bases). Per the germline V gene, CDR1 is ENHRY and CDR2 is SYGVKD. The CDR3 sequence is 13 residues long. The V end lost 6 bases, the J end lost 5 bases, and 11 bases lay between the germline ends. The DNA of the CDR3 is TGTGCCATCAGCCGAGTCGGGGACAATGAGCAGTTCTTC. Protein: CAISRVGDNEQFF.

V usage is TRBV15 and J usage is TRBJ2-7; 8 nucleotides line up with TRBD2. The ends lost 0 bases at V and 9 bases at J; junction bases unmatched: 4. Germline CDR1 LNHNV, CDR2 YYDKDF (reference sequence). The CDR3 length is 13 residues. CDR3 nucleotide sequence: TGTGCCACCAGCAGAGAGTCTGCGGGGGGGCAGTACTTC. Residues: CATSRESAGGQYF.

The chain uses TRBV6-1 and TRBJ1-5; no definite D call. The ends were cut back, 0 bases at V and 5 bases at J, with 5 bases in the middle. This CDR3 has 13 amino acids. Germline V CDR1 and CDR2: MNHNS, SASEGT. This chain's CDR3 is CASSEALYQPQHF. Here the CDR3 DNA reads TGTGCCAGCAGTGAAGCACTATATCAGCCCCAGCATTTT.

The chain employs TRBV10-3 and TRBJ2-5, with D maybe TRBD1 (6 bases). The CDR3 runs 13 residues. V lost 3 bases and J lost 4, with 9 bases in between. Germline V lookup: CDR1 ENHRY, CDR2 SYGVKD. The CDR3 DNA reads TGTGCCATCAGTGACGACAGGCGAGAGACCCAGTACTTC. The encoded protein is CAISDDRRETQYF.

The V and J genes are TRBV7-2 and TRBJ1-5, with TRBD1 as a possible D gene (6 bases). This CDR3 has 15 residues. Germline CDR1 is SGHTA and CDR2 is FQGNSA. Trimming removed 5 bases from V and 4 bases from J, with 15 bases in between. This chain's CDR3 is CASSLQGPRNQPQHF. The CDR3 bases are TGTGCCAGCAGCCTCCAGGGGCCACGAAATCAGCCCCAGCATTTT.

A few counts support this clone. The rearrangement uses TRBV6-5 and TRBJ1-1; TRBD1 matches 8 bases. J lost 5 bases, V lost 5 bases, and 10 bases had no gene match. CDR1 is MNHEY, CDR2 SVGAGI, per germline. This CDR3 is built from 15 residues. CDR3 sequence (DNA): TGTGCCAGCAGTATCTCCCTGACAGGGGTGACTGAAGCTTTCTTT. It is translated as CASSISLTGVTEAFF.

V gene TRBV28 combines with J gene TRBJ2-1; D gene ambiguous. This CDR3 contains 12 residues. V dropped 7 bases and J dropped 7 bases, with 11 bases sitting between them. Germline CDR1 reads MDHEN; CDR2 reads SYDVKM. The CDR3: CASTSGRNEQFF. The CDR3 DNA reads TGTGCCAGCACCTCGGGCCGGAATGAGCAGTTCTTC.

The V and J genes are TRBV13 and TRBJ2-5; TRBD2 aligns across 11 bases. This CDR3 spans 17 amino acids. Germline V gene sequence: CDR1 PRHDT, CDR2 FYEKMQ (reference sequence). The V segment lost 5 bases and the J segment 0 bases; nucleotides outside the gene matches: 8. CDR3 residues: CASSPGSSGGYQETQYF. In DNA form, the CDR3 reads TGTGCCAGCAGCCCGGGTTCTAGCGGGGGGTACCAAGAGACCCAGTACTTC.

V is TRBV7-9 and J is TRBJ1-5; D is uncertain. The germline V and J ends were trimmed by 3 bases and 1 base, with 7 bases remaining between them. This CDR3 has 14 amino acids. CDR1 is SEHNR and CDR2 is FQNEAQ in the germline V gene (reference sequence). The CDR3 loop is CASSLSSSNQPQHF. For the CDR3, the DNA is TGTGCCAGCAGCTTGTCTTCGAGCAATCAGCCCCAGCATTTT.

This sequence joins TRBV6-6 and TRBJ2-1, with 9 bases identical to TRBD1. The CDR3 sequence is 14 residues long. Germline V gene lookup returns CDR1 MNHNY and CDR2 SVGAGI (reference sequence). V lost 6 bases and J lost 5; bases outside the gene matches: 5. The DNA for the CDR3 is TGTGCCAGCAGGGGCGGGACAGGGAACAATGAGCAGTTCTTC. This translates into CASRGGTGNNEQFF.

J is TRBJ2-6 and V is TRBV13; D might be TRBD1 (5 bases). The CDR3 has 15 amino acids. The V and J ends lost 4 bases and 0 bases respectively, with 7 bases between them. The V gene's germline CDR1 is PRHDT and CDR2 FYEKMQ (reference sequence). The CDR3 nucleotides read TGTGCCAGCAGCTCCAGGGACTCTGGGGCCAACGTCCTGACTTTC. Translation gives CASSSRDSGANVLTF.

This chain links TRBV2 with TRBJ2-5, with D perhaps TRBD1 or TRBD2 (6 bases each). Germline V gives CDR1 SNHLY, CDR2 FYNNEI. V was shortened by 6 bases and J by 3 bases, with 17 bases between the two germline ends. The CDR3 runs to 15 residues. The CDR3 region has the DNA TGTGCCAGCAGAGACGTCGCCGGGGGCAAAGAGACCCAGTACTTC. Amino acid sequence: CASRDVAGGKETQYF. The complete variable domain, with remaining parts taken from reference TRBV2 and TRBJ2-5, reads EPEVTQTPSHQVTQMGQEVILRCVPISNHLYFYWYRQILGQKVEFLVSFYNNEISEKSEIFDDQFSVERPDGSNFTLKIRSTKLEDSAMYFCASRDVAGGKETQYFGPGTRLLVL.

This chain's CDR3 is CASSQVGRGGDQPQHF. DNA of the CDR3: TGTGCCAGCAGCCAAGTGGGCAGGGGGGGGGATCAGCCCCAGCATTTT. The V gene is TRBV4-2, the J gene TRBJ1-5, with 7 bases identical to TRBD1. The V gene end was trimmed by 1 base and the J gene end by 5 bases; junction bases not matched to a gene: 8. CDR1 and CDR2 (germline): LGHNA, YNFKEQ. This CDR3 comprises 16 residues.

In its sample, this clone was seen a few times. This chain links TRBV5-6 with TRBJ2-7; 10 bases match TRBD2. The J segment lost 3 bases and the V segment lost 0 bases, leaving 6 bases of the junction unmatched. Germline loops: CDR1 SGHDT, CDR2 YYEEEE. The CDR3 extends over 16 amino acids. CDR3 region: CASSLDSGGTLYEQYF. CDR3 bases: TGTGCCAGCAGCTTGGATAGCGGGGGGACCCTCTACGAGCAGTACTTC.

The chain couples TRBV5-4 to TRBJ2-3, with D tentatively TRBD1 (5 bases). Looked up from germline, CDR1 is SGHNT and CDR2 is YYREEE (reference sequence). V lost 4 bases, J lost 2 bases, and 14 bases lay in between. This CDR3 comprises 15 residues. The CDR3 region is CASSLLGQITDTQYF. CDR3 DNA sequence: TGTGCCAGCAGCCTTCTCGGACAAATCACAGATACGCAGTATTTT.

The CDR3 DNA follows: TGTGCCAGCAGCCGGGGGACAGGGCTTATCTATGGCTACACCTTC. Its protein is CASSRGTGLIYGYTF. The J gene is TRBJ1-2, the V gene TRBV7-2; 9 bases line up with TRBD1. Germline assignment: CDR1 SGHTA and CDR2 FQGNSA. Unmatched junction bases numbered 8, after V lost 5 bases and J lost 4 bases. This CDR3 is built from 15 residues.

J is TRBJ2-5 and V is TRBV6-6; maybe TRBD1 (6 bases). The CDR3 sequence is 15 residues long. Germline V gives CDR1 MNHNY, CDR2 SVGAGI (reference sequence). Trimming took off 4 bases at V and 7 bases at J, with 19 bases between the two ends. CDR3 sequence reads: CASSLMGAGEGTQYF. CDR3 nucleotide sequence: TGTGCCAGCAGTTTGATGGGGGCCGGCGAGGGGACCCAGTACTTC.

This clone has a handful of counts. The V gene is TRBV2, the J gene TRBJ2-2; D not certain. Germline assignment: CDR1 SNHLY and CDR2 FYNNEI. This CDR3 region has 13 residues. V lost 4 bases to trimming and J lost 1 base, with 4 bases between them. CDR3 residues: CASSGQNTGELFF. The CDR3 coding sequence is TGTGCCAGCAGTGGACAGAACACCGGGGAGCTGTTTTTT.

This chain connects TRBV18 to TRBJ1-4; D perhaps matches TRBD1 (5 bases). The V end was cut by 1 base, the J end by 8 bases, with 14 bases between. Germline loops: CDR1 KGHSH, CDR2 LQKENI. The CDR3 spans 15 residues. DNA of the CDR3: TGTGCCAGCTCACCACGCAGGGCGGTGGAGGAAAAACTGTTTTTT. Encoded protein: CASSPRRAVEEKLFF.

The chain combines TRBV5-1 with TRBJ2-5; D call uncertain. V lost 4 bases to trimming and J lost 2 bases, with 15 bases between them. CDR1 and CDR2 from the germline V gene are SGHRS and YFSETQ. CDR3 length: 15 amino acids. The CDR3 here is CASSPMVGQQETQYF. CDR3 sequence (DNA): TGCGCCAGCAGCCCCATGGTCGGTCAACAAGAGACCCAGTACTTC.

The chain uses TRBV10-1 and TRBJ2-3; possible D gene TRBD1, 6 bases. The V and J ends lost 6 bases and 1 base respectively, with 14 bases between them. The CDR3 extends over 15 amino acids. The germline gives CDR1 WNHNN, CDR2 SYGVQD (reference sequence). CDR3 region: CASRAPGHRTDTQYF. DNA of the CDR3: TGCGCCAGCAGAGCCCCGGGACATCGCACAGATACGCAGTATTTT.

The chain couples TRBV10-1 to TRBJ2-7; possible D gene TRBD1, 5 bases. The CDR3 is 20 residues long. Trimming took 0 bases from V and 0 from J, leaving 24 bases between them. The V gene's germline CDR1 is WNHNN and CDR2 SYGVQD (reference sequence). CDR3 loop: CASSESGTGAERRPSYEQYF. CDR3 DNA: TGCGCCAGCAGTGAGTCGGGAACTGGGGCTGAACGTCGACCCTCCTACGAGCAGTACTTC.

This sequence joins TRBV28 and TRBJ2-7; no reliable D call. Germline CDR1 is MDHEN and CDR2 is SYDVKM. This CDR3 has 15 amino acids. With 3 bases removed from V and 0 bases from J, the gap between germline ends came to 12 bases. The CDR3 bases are TGTGCCAGCAGTTTGGTCGACGCCGGCTCCTACGAGCAGTACTTC. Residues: CASSLVDAGSYEQYF.

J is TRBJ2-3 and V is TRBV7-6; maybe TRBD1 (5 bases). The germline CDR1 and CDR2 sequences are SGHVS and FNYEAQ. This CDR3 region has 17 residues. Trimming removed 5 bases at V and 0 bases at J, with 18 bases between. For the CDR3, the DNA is TGTGCCAGCAGCGCAACCCGTGGTGGACAAAGCACAGATACGCAGTATTTT. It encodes CASSATRGGQSTDTQYF.

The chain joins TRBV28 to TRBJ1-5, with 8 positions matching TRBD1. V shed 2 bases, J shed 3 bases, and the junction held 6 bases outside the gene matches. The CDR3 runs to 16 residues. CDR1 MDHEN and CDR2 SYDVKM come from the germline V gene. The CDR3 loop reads CASSLGARGPNQPQHF. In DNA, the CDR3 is TGTGCCAGCAGTTTAGGGGCCAGGGGGCCCAATCAGCCCCAGCATTTT.